This TCR beta chain is from a study of cytomegalovirus exposure and HLA in healthy donors. Study-wide findings and caveats: Presence/absence results assume similar sequencing depth per donor, which may not hold. Immune exposure was documented only through CMV serostatus. In a later analysis, at a false discovery rate of 0.05, about 17,000 TCR beta sequences matched HLA alleles.

With 60 Vbeta and 13 Jbeta primers, the PCR was carried out. Using immunoSEQ multiplex PCR, the repertoire was profiled, and TCRdb retains in-frame clones only, with some absent. The table lists roughly 190,000 clones, 70% to 80% of them singletons. This CDR3 has 13 residues. With 3 bases removed from V and 3 bases from J, the gap between germline ends came to 9 bases. CDR1 is SGHAT, CDR2 FQNNGV, per germline. At least ten counts were recorded for this clone. Its antigen is currently unknown. The sequence derives from a woman in her forties or fifties in good health and CMV-seronegative. Material for sequencing was PBMCs. The chain combines TRBV11-2 with TRBJ2-7; possible D gene TRBD1, 6 bases. The CDR3 nucleotides are TGTGCCAGCAGCTTGCAGGGGCTCTACGAGCAGTACTTC. Protein sequence: CASSLQGLYEQYF.